These T cell receptor beta chains were read from a single sample in a study of blood T cell repertoires in COVID-19. Profiled with immunoSEQ multiplex PCR; TCRdb holds only in-frame clones, not every one. The data hold some 180,000 clones, with just under 85% observed a single time. Material for sequencing was peripheral blood. These receptors originate from an elderly woman with COVID-19, enrolled during active disease. Both conserved end residues are part of each CDR3. D genes are given only for firm matches. Not all rows give a size; the values are once, few, many and, for expanded clones, a class.

>TRBV19|TRBJ1-5|once|12|NA
CASRGGNQPQHF
TGTGCCAGTCGGGGAGGCAATCAGCCCCAGCATTTT
>TRBV2|TRBJ1-5|NA|15|NA
CASSLGQSLNQPQHF
TGTGCCAGCAGTTTAGGACAGTCCCTAAATCAGCCCCAGCATTTT
>TRBV5-1|TRBJ2-3|NA|15|NA
CASSPLGSSTDTQYF
TGCGCCAGCAGCCCCCTTGGGAGTAGCACAGATACGCAGTATTTT
>TRBV6-1|TRBJ1-6|NA|14|TRBD1
CASSEVDRVSPLHF
TGTGCCAGCAGTGAAGTGGACAGGGTCTCACCCCTCCACTTT
>TRBV20-1|TRBJ2-3|NA|12|NA
CSASRGTDTQYF
TGCAGTGCTAGTCGCGGGACAGATACGCAGTATTTT
>TRBV5-1|TRBJ2-7|NA|16|TRBD1
CASSPGGTGLGREQYF
TGCGCCAGCAGCCCGGGCGGGACAGGGCTGGGACGAGAGCAGTACTTC
>TRBV19|TRBJ2-1|NA|14|TRBD1
CASKAGQARGEQFF
TGTGCCAGTAAGGCCGGACAGGCTAGGGGTGAGCAGTTCTTC
>TRBV19|TRBJ1-1|NA|11|NA
CASQGHTEAFF
TGTGCCAGTCAGGGGCACACTGAAGCTTTCTTT
>TRBV5-6|TRBJ1-2|NA|12|NA
CASSLLGYGYTF
TGTGCCAGCAGCTTGCTCGGCTATGGCTACACCTTC
>TRBV18|TRBJ2-5|NA|14|NA
CASSSGPRAETQYF
TGTGCCAGCTCATCCGGGCCCAGGGCGGAGACCCAGTACTTC
>TRBV19|TRBJ1-2|NA|13|NA
CATSAGINYGYTF
TGTGCCACCAGCGCCGGGATAAACTATGGCTACACCTTC
>TRBV11-2|TRBJ1-6|NA|15|NA
CASSLEMARGSPLHF
TGTGCCAGCAGCTTAGAGATGGCCCGGGGGTCACCCCTCCACTTT
>TRBV9|TRBJ1-3|NA|14|NA
CASSAGATGNTIYF
TGTGCCAGCAGCGCAGGGGCTACTGGAAACACCATATATTTT
>TRBV18|TRBJ2-5|NA|12|NA
CASSQLKETQYF
TGTGCCAGCTCACAGCTTAAAGAGACCCAGTACTTC
>TRBV5-1|TRBJ2-7|NA|14|NA
CASSFRTTDGEQYF
TGCGCCAGCAGCTTCCGGACAACTGATGGGGAGCAGTACTTC
>TRBV19|TRBJ2-5|NA|14|NA
CANTGQGEVETQYF
TGTGCCAACACGGGACAAGGAGAAGTGGAGACCCAGTACTTC
>TRBV29-1|TRBJ2-1|NA|14|TRBD2
CSVVQQRGINEQFF
TGCAGCGTAGTCCAGCAGCGGGGCATCAATGAGCAGTTCTTC
>TRBV11-1|TRBJ2-3|many|14|NA
CASSPMTLTDTQYF
TGTGCCAGCAGCCCAATGACACTCACAGATACGCAGTATTTT
>TRBV7-9|TRBJ2-1|NA|14|NA
CASSFSPRSNEQFF
TGTGCCAGCAGCTTCTCCCCCAGGTCGAATGAGCAGTTCTTC
>TRBV11-2|TRBJ2-6|NA|17|TRBD2
CASSFSRGSSGANVLTF
TGTGCCAGCAGCTTTTCGCGGGGGAGCTCTGGGGCCAACGTCCTGACTTTC
>TRBV18|TRBJ1-2|NA|13|TRBD1
CASSPPTGYGYTF
TGTGCCAGCTCACCACCGACAGGGTATGGCTACACCTTC
>TRBV3-1/TRBV3-2|TRBJ2-5|NA|15|TRBD2
CASSHTGTTQETQYF
TGTGCCAGCAGCCACACCGGGACTACCCAAGAGACCCAGTACTTC
>TRBV7-2|TRBJ2-5|NA|13|TRBD2
CASTEREGETQYF
TGTGCCAGCACCGAGCGGGAGGGAGAGACCCAGTACTTC
>TRBV7-9|TRBJ1-1|NA|15|NA
CASSGPSTVNTEAFF
TGTGCCAGCAGCGGCCCGTCGACAGTGAACACTGAAGCTTTCTTT
>TRBV4-1|TRBJ1-5|NA|14|NA
CASSQDSGGQPQHF
TGCGCCAGCAGCCAAGACAGTGGGGGGCAGCCCCAGCATTTT
>TRBV12-3/TRBV12-4|TRBJ1-3|once|13|NA
CASSLSAGNTIYF
TGTGCCAGCAGTTTAAGCGCAGGAAACACCATATATTTT
>TRBV2|TRBJ1-2|NA|14|TRBD1
CASSSQGQGCGYTF
TGTGCCAGCAGTTCGCAGGGACAGGGCTGTGGCTACACCTTC
>TRBV28|TRBJ1-6|NA|14|TRBD1
CASSPQQGNSPLHF
TGTGCCAGCAGTCCCCAACAGGGGAATTCACCCCTCCACTTT
>TRBV4-1|TRBJ1-2|once|15|NA
CASSQGGGPSYGYTF
TGCGCCAGCAGCCAAGGTGGAGGGCCTTCCTATGGCTACACCTTC
>TRBV28|TRBJ2-7|NA|13|NA
CASSPLSSYEQYF
TGTGCCAGCAGTCCCCTTAGCTCCTACGAGCAGTACTTC
>TRBV5-3|TRBJ1-1|NA|17|TRBD1
CARSVGRTGELNTEAFF
TGTGCCAGAAGCGTCGGTCGGACAGGGGAGTTGAACACTGAAGCTTTCTTT
>TRBV27|TRBJ1-2|NA|15|NA
CASRPSTGTLGGYTF
TGTGCCAGCAGGCCCTCAACAGGGACCCTCGGTGGCTACACCTTC
>TRBV6-2/TRBV6-3|TRBJ2-5|once|14|TRBD2
CASSPGGGPETQYF
TGTGCCAGCAGCCCCGGGGGGGGGCCGGAGACCCAGTACTTC
>TRBV18|TRBJ1-1|NA|14|NA
CASSPSGLNTEAFF
TGTGCCAGCTCACCCTCGGGGTTGAACACTGAAGCTTTCTTT
>TRBV28|TRBJ1-2|NA|15|NA
CASSSGGEANYGYTF
TGTGCCAGCAGTTCTGGAGGGGAAGCTAACTATGGCTACACCTTC
>TRBV12-3/TRBV12-4|TRBJ2-7|NA|13|TRBD1
CASSSQGAYEQYF
TGTGCCAGCAGTTCCCAGGGGGCCTACGAGCAGTACTTC
>TRBV27|TRBJ1-2|NA|13|NA
CASRPGGASRYTF
TGTGCCAGCAGGCCCGGGGGAGCTAGTCGCTACACCTTC
>TRBV11-2|TRBJ2-3|NA|15|NA
CASSFPSGVTDTQYF
TGTGCCAGCAGCTTCCCCAGCGGTGTCACAGATACGCAGTATTTT
>TRBV10-3|TRBJ2-5|NA|14|TRBD1
CAISVQGDPGTQYF
TGTGCCATCAGTGTCCAGGGGGATCCGGGGACCCAGTACTTC
>TRBV18|TRBJ2-5|NA|12|NA
CASSLPLETQYF
TGTGCCAGCTCACTTCCTCTAGAGACCCAGTACTTC
>TRBV28|TRBJ1-6|NA|14|TRBD1
CASRVQGDNSPLHF
TGTGCCAGCAGGGTACAGGGGGATAATTCACCCCTCCACTTT
>TRBV10-3|TRBJ1-2|NA|14|NA
CASTGRVDNYGYTF
TGTGCCTCAACGGGCAGGGTGGATAACTATGGCTACACCTTC
>TRBV28|TRBJ1-3|once|14|NA
CASRPQRSGNTIYF
TGTGCCAGCAGACCGCAACGGTCTGGAAACACCATATATTTT
>TRBV9|TRBJ1-1|NA|16|TRBD1
CASSVGTAPSNTEAFF
TGTGCCAGCAGCGTGGGGACAGCTCCGTCAAACACTGAAGCTTTCTTT
>TRBV7-9|TRBJ2-1|NA|15|TRBD2
CASSPTGTSYGEQFF
TGTGCCAGCAGCCCCACCGGGACTAGTTACGGTGAGCAGTTCTTC
>TRBV28|TRBJ1-1|NA|11|NA
CASSHPNEAFF
TGTGCCAGCAGCCACCCTAATGAAGCTTTCTTT
>TRBV27|TRBJ1-6|few|13|NA
CASSPLENSPLHF
TGTGCCAGCAGTCCCCTGGAGAATTCACCCCTCCACTTT
>TRBV5-1|TRBJ1-1|NA|15|NA
CASSPDRYPGTEAFF
TGCGCCAGCAGCCCCGATCGTTACCCGGGCACTGAAGCTTTCTTT
>TRBV9|TRBJ2-1|NA|15|NA
CASSVDVSGYNEQFF
TGTGCCAGCAGCGTAGACGTCAGCGGCTACAATGAGCAGTTCTTC
>TRBV7-3|TRBJ2-1|once|14|TRBD2
CASSFSGGPYEQFF
TGTGCCAGCAGCTTTTCGGGAGGGCCCTATGAGCAGTTCTTC
>TRBV7-7|TRBJ2-2|NA|14|NA
CASSTGVRAGELFF
TGTGCTAGCAGTACGGGAGTCCGGGCCGGGGAGCTGTTTTTT
>TRBV7-9|TRBJ2-6|NA|15|NA
CASSAQGTGANVLTF
TGTGCCAGCAGCGCGCAGGGAACTGGGGCCAACGTCCTGACTTTC